This T cell receptor beta chain was obtained from a study of regulatory T cells in long-lasting Graves disease. About the study: Recently diagnosed Graves' patients had received antithyroid drugs for under 3 months.

Germline V gene data show CDR1 as ENHRY and CDR2 as SYGVKD. V lost 8 bases, J lost 5 bases, and 2 bases stayed unmatched. This CDR3 has 13 residues. Study findings and constraints: Persistent cases of Graves' showed reduced TCR diversity relative to newly diagnosed patients. Repertoires from persistent disease leaned toward TRBV28, TRBJ1-2 and TRBJ2-5.

This clonotype came up many times. Its antigen is undetermined. In building TCR beta libraries, iRepertoire HTBI primers were used together with Arm-PCR of CDR3 regions. Each CDR3 protein is one row after TCRdb ran MiXCR on the multiplex PCR reads. The profile shows a few hundred thousand distinct CDR3 sequences, around 20% of them singletons. The sample's time point: newly diagnosed GD, antithyroid drugs for less than 3 months. Researchers made the TCR library from RNA that was extracted from PBMCs. Roughly 10 milliliters of peripheral blood were taken and placed in EDTA tubes. This rearrangement joins TRBV10-3 to TRBJ2-2, with 10 bases lining up with TRBD2. Here the sequenced sample was peripheral blood mononuclear cells (PBMCs), taken at new diagnosis, from a patient treated with antithyroid drugs. The clonotype originates from a female donor with Graves disease. The CDR3 reads CAIGLAETGELFF. As DNA, the CDR3 is TGTGCCATCGGACTAGCGGAAACCGGGGAGCTGTTTTTT.